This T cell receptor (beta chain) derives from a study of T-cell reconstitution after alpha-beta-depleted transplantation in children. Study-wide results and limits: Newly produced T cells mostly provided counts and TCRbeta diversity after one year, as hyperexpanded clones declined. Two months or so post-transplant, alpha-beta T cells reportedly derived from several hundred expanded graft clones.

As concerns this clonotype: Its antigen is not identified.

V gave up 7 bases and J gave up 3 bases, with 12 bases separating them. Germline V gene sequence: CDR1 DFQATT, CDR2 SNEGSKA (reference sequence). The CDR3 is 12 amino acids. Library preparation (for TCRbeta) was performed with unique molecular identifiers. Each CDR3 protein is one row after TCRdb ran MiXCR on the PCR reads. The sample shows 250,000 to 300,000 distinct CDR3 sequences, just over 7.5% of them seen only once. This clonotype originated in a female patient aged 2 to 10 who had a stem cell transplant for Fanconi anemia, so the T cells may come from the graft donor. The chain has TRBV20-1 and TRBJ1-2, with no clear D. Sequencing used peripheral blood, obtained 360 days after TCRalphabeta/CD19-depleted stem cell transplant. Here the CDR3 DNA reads TGCAGTGTGGACCGCCTAGACTATGGCTACACCTTC. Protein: CSVDRLDYGYTF.